This TCR beta chain was sequenced during a study of CD8 T cells in Susac syndrome. Study-wide points: The CD4+ T cell repertoires that were profiled in Susac syndrome showed no clonal expansion.

Random-hexamer reverse transcription was applied to roughly 0.5 to 1 ug RNA. The amplification used immunoSEQ multiplex PCR on TCR beta CDR3; it spanned 54 Vbeta and 13 Jbeta. One entry per CDR3 protein, called by TCRdb with MiXCR from the immunoSEQ multiplex PCR reads. The table has around 180,000 distinct CDR3 sequences, approximately 94% seen once. The germline V gene has CDR1 DFQATT and CDR2 SNEGSKA (reference sequence). Trimming took 0 bases from V and 4 from J; bases not matched to a gene: 4. The CDR3 extends over 15 amino acids. As judged by recently defined diagnostic criteria, patients with Susac syndrome had definite or probable disease. FACS enriched CD8+ TEMRA cells, while bulk CD8+ and CD4+ were negatively isolated. Worth noting for this clonotype: The antigen is unknown.

The sample comprised CD4+ T cells from PBMCs. The chain carries TRBV20-1 and TRBJ1-5; 9 positions match TRBD1. The TCR sequence derives from a human donor with Susac syndrome. The CDR3 is CSARDSGQGNQPQHF. Here the CDR3 DNA reads TGCAGTGCTAGAGATTCAGGACAGGGGAATCAGCCCCAGCATTTT.